The clone carrying this T cell receptor beta chain was counted between two and nine times. The authors amplified TCR beta CDR3 regions from RNA transcripts. RT-PCR was first run with HTBI primers, then multiplex PCR in a second round. TCRdb analysed the multiplex PCR reads with MiXCR anew, one entry per CDR3 protein. There are 650,000 to 900,000 distinct CDR3 sequences in the sample; roughly two fifths occur only once, and approximately 46% lies in the top ten. Trimming removed 1 base from V and 0 bases from J, with 13 bases in between. Germline-derived CDR1 and CDR2 are DFQATT and SNEGSKA (reference sequence). The CDR3 runs to 17 residues. This specimen comes from a study of Graves' ophthalmopathy and Graves' hyperthyroidism. In the study overall: Peripheral blood collection took place at initial diagnosis, before any treatment.

The sequenced sample consisted of peripheral blood. V is TRBV20-1 and J is TRBJ2-6; possible D gene TRBD2, 6 bases. This sequence was found in an adult man with Graves' ophthalmopathy. CDR3 in DNA: TGCAGTGCTAGAGTTAAGGGGAGGCGCTCTGGGGCCAACGTCCTGACTTTC. It codes for CSARVKGRRSGANVLTF.